A single sample is the source of the 4 T cell receptor beta chains below, sequenced in a study of T-cell memory formation after mild COVID-19. TCRdb reprocessed the 5' RACE reads via MiXCR and lists one record per CDR3 protein. The repertoire has 540,000 or so distinct CDR3 sequences, 20% of them found once; the top ten carry around 12%. Sample: PBMCs or a T cell subset sorted from them (not recorded which). The receptors shown here come from an adult woman who had mild COVID-19 (a few samples of this study predate the infection). Cell type and time point are not known.

This clonotype was seen a few times. The J gene is TRBJ2-3, the V gene TRBV6-5; a possible D gene is TRBD2 (6 bases). From germline, CDR1 is MNHEY and CDR2 SVGAGI. Trimming stripped 3 bases from V and 2 bases from J, with 9 bases between. This CDR3 has 14 amino acids. CDR3 protein: CASSYAGYTDTQYF. Written as DNA, the CDR3 is TGTGCCAGCAGTTATGCGGGGTACACAGATACGCAGTATTTT.

The CDR3 DNA is TGTGCCAGCAGCACTACAGGGGGCAGTACCGGGGAGCTGTTTTTT. It encodes CASSTTGGSTGELFF. V and J are TRBV7-3 and TRBJ2-2; 9 bases agree with TRBD1. The V gene's germline CDR1 is SGHTA and CDR2 FQGTGA. V shed 5 bases, J shed 5 bases, and the junction held 6 bases outside the gene matches. There are 15 residues in the CDR3.

This chain links TRBV4-2 with TRBJ2-7; TRBD1 matches at 8 bases. Germline trimming cut 1 base from V and 6 bases from J; bases unmatched to any gene: 5. The germline V gene has CDR1 LGHNA and CDR2 YNFKEQ. The CDR3 totals 14 residues. CDR3 DNA: TGTGCCAGCAGCCAAGGACAGGGGTTCCTCGAGCAGTACTTC. Translated: CASSQGQGFLEQYF.

The chain has TRBV16 and TRBJ2-3; D is perhaps TRBD1 or TRBD2 (5 bases each). Per germline, CDR1 KGHSY and CDR2 FQNENV. The length of the CDR3 is 10 residues. The chain's CDR3 is CSWGTDTQYF. DNA of the CDR3: TGTTCTTGGGGGACAGATACGCAGTATTTT.